The 3 T cell receptor beta chains reported below all come from one sample, sequenced in a study of blood T cells in healthy people across ages. With a J-beta primer mix and a sample-barcoded 5' primer, a second PCR ran about 6 to 11 cycles. TCRdb used MiXCR to reprocess the 5' RACE reads, holding one entry per CDR3 protein. This table holds around 1,500,000 distinct CDR3 sequences, approximately 42% found once. The sequenced sample consisted of blood. Receptor source: a woman aged 18-35 years in good health.

This clonotype was recorded at least ten times. The J gene is TRBJ2-3, the V gene TRBV6-5; possible D gene TRBD1, 5 bases. Trimming stripped 5 bases from V and 6 bases from J, with 9 bases between. Germline V gene sequence: CDR1 MNHEY, CDR2 SVGAGI. The CDR3 sequence is 12 residues long. The DNA of the CDR3 is TGTGCCAGCAGTGGCGCAGGGGATACGCAGTATTTT. Encoded protein: CASSGAGDTQYF.

This chain joins TRBV12-5 and TRBJ2-1; maybe TRBD2 (5 bases). Trimming removed 1 base at V and 6 bases at J, with 10 bases between. This CDR3 region has 14 residues. Germline CDR1 and CDR2: LGHNT and FRNRAP. For the CDR3, the DNA is TGTGCTAGTGGTTTGGGTCTAGGAGGCAATGAGCAGTTCTTC. Translating gives CASGLGLGGNEQFF.

This clonotype appeared a few times. V is TRBV28 and J is TRBJ2-7; D call uncertain. The CDR3 loop spans 17 amino acids. The germline CDR1 and CDR2 sequences are MDHEN and SYDVKM. The ends were cut back, 3 bases at V and 3 bases at J, with 21 bases in the middle. CDR3 in DNA: TGTGCCAGCAGTTTTAGCCGGTCCCGCCTTGAACTCTACGAGCAGTACTTC. This gives the protein CASSFSRSRLELYEQYF.